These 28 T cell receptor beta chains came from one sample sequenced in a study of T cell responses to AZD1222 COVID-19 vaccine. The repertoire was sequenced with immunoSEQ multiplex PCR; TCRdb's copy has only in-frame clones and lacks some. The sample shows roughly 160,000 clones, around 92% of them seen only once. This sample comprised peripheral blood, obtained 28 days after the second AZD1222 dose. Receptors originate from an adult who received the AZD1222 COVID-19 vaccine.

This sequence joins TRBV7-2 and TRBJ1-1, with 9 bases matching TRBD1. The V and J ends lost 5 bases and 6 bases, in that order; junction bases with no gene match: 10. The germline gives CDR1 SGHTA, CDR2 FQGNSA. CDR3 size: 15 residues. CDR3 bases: TGTGCCAGCAGCGGTTGGACAGGGGAGGGTGCTGAAGCTTTCTTT. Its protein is CASSGWTGEGAEAFF.

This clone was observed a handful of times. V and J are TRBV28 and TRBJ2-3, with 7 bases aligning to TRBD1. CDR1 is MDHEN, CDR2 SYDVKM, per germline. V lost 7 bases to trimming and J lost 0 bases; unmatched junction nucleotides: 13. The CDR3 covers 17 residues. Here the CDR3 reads CASTAYRGWTSTDTQYF. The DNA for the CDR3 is TGTGCCAGCACCGCTTACAGGGGCTGGACTAGCACAGATACGCAGTATTTT. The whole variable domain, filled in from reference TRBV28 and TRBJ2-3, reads DVKVTQSSRYLVKRTGEKVFLECVQDMDHENMFWYRQDPGLGLRLIYFSYDVKMKEKGDIPEGYSVSREKKERFSLILESASTNQTSMYLCASTAYRGWTSTDTQYFGPGTRLTVL.

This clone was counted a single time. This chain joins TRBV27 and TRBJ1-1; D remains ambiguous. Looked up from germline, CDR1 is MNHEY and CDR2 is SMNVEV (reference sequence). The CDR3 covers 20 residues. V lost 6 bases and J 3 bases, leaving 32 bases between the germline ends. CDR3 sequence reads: CASSLRLAGFLNRNHTEAFF. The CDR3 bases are TGTGCCAGCAGCCTCAGGCTTGCGGGATTTTTGAACCGTAATCACACTGAAGCTTTCTTT.

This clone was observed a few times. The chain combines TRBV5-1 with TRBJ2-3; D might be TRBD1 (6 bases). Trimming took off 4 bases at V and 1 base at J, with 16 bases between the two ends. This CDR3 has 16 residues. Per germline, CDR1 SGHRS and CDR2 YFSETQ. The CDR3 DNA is TGCGCCAGCAGCAGGGGGAGTACAGTGGGCACAGATACGCAGTATTTT. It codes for CASSRGSTVGTDTQYF.

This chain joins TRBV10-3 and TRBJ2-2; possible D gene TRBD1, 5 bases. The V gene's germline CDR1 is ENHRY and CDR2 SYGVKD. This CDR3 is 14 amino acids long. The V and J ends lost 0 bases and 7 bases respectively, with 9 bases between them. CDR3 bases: TGTGCCATCAGTGAGTCGCCCACAGGCGGGGAGCTGTTTTTT. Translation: CAISESPTGGELFF.

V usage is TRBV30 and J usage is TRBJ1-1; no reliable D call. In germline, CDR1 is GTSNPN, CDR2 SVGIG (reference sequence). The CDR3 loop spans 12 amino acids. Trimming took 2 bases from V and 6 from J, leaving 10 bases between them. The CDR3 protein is CAWSLSGAEAFF. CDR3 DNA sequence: TGTGCCTGGAGTCTATCGGGCGCTGAAGCTTTCTTT.

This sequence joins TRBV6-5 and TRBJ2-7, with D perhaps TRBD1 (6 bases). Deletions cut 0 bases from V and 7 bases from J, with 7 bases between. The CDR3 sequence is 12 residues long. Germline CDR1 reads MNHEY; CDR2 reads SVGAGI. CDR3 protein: CASSYSGGEQYF. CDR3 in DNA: TGTGCCAGCAGTTACTCAGGGGGAGAGCAGTACTTC.

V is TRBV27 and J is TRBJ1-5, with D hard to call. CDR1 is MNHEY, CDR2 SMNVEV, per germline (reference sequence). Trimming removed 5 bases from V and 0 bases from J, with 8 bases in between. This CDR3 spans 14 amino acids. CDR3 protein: CASSPGGSNQPQHF. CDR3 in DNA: TGTGCCAGCAGTCCCGGAGGTAGCAATCAGCCCCAGCATTTT.

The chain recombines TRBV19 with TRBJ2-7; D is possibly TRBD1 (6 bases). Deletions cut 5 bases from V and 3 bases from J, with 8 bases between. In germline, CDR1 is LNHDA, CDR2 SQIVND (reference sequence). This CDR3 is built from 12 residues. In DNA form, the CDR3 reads TGTGCCAGTAGTCGGACAGACTACGAGCAGTACTTC. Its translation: CASSRTDYEQYF.

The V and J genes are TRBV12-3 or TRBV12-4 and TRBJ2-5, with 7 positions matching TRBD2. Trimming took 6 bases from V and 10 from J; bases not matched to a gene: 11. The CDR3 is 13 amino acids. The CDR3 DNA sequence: TGTGCCAGCAGCTTGGCGTCGGGGGGTGTCCAGTACTTC. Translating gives CASSLASGGVQYF.

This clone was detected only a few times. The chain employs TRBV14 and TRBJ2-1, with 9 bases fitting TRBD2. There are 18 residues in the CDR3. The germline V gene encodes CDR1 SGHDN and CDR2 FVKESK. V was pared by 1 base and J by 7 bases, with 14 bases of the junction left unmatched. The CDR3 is CASSQGTSAVPWRNEQFF. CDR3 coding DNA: TGTGCCAGCAGCCAAGGGACTAGCGCCGTACCCTGGCGGAATGAGCAGTTCTTC. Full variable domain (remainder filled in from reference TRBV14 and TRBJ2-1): EAGVTQFPSHSVIEKGQTVTLRCDPISGHDNLYWYRRVMGKEIKFLLHFVKESKQDESGMPNNRFLAERTGGTYSTLKVQPAELEDSGVYFCASSQGTSAVPWRNEQFFGPGTRLTVL.

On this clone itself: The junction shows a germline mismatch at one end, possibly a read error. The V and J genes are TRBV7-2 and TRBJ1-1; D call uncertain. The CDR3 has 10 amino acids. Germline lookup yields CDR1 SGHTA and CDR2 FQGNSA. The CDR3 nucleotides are TGCCCCGTGTGGTCTTCTGAAGCTTTCTTT. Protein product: CPVWSSEAFF.

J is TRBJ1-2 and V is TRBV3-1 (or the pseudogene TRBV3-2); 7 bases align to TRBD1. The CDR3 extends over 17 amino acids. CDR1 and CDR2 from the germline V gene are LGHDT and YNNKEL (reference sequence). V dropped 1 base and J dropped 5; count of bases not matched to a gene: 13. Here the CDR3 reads CASSQGGQITLPYGYTF. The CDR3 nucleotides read TGTGCCAGCAGCCAAGGGGGACAGATCACTTTACCTTATGGCTACACCTTC.

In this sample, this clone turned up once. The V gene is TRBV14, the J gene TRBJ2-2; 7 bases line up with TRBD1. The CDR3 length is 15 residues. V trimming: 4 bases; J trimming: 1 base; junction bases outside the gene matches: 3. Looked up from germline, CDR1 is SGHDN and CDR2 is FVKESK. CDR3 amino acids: CASSPGQENTGELFF. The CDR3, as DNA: TGTGCCAGCAGCCCCGGACAGGAGAACACCGGGGAGCTGTTTTTT.

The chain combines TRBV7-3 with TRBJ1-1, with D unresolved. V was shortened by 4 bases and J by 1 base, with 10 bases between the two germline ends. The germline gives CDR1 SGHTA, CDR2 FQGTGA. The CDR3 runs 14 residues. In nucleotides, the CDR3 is TGTGCCAGCAGCTCCCACAGAGCGAACACTGAAGCTTTCTTT. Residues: CASSSHRANTEAFF.

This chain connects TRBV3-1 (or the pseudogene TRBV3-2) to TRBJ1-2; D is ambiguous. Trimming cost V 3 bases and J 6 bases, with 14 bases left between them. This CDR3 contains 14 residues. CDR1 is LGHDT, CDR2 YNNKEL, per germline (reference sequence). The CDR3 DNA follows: TGTGCCAGCAGCCAGACGGCGGGGTATGATGGCTACACCTTC. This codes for CASSQTAGYDGYTF.

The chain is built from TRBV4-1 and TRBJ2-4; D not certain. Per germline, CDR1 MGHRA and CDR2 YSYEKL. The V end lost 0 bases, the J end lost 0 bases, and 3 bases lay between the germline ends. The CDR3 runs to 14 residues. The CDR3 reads CASSQEGAKNIQYF. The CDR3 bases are TGCGCCAGCAGCCAAGAAGGAGCCAAAAACATTCAGTACTTC.

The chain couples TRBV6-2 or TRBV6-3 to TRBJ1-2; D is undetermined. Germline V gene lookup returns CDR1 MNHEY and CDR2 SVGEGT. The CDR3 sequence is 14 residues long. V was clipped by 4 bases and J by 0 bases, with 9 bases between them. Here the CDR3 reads CASSLEGSNYGYTF. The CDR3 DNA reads TGTGCCAGCAGTTTAGAGGGCTCTAACTATGGCTACACCTTC.

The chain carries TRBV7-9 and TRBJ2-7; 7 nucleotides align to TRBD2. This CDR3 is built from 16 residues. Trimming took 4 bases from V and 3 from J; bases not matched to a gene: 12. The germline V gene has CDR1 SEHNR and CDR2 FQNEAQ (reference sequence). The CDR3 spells CASSWEPTSFGYEQYF. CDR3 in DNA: TGTGCCAGCAGCTGGGAGCCGACTAGCTTTGGCTACGAGCAGTACTTC.

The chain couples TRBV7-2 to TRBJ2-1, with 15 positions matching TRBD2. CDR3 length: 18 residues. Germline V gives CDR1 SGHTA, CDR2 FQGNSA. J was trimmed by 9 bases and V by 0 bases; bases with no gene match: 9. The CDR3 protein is CASSLAPGLAGGTGEQFF. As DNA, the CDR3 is TGTGCCAGCAGCTTAGCACCGGGACTAGCGGGGGGTACGGGTGAGCAGTTCTTC.

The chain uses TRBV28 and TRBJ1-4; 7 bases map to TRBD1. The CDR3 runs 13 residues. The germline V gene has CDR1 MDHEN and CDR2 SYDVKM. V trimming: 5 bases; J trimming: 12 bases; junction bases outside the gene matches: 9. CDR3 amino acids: CASSPYRDRELFF. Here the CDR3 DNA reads TGTGCCAGCAGTCCGTACCGGGACAGAGAACTGTTTTTT.

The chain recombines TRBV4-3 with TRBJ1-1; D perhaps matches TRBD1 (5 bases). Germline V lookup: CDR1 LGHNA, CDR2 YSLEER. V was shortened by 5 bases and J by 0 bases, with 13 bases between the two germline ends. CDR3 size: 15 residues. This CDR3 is CASSRVGAMNTEAFF. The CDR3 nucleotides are TGCGCCAGCAGCAGAGTAGGGGCCATGAACACTGAAGCTTTCTTT.

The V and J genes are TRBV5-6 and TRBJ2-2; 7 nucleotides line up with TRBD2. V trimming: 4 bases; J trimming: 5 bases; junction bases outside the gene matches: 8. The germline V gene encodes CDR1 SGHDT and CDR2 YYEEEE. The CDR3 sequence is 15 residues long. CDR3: CASSASGGPTGELFF. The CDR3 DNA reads TGTGCCAGCAGCGCCTCGGGGGGACCTACCGGGGAGCTGTTTTTT.

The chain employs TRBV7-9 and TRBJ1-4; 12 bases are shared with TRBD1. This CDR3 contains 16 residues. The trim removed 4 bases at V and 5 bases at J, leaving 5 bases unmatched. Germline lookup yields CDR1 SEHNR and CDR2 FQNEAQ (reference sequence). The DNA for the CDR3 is TGTGCCAGCAGCTCGGGACAGGGGGCGCGGAATGAAAAACTGTTTTTT. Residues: CASSSGQGARNEKLFF.

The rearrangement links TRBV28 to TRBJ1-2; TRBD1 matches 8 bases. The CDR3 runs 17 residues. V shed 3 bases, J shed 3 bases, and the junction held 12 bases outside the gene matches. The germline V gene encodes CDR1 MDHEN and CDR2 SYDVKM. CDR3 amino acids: CASSFEQRARGHYGYTF. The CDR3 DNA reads TGTGCCAGCAGTTTTGAGCAGCGCGCCAGGGGGCACTATGGCTACACCTTC.

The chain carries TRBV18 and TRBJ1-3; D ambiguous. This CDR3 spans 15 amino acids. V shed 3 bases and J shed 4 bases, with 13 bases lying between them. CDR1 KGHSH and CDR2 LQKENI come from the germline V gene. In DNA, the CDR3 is TGTGCCAGCTCACCTCCGGTCTCAGGAGGAAACACCATATATTTT. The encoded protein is CASSPPVSGGNTIYF.

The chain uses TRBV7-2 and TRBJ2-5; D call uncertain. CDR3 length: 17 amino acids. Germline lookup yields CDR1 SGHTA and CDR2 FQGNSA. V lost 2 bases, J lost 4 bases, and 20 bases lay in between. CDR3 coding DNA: TGTGCCAGCAGCTTAAGTGGGAAGCCCCTTTATAGAGAGACCCAGTACTTC. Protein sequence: CASSLSGKPLYRETQYF.

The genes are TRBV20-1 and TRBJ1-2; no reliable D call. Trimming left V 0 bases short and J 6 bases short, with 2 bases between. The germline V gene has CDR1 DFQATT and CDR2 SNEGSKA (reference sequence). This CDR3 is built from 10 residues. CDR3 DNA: TGCAGTGCTAGAGAAAATGGCTACACCTTC. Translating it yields CSARENGYTF.